Following are 27 T cell receptor beta chains from one sample sequenced in a study of long-term antiretroviral therapy in people with HIV. immunoSEQ v3.0 was run at survey level. Profiling relied on immunoSEQ multiplex PCR, and the TCRdb table lists in-frame clones only, not all of them. The data show fewer than 25,000 clones, about four fifths seen once. Source: unsorted PBMCs, taken 1.5 years after starting antiretroviral therapy. The receptors shown here come from a man aged 30 to 45 with HIV.

The J gene is TRBJ1-5, the V gene TRBV10-1, with D unresolved. The V end was cut by 5 bases, the J end by 5 bases, with 7 bases between. Germline CDR1 and CDR2: WNHNN and SYGVQD (reference sequence). The CDR3 runs to 12 residues. CDR3 sequence: CASSSGDQPQHF. The CDR3 nucleotides are TGCGCCAGCAGTTCCGGGGATCAGCCCCAGCATTTT.

This chain joins TRBV19 and TRBJ2-7, with D perhaps TRBD2 (5 bases). CDR1 and CDR2 (germline): LNHDA, SQIVND (reference sequence). V was trimmed by 5 bases and J by 7 bases, leaving 9 bases between them. This CDR3 comprises 11 residues. The DNA for the CDR3 is TGTGCCAGTAGTCTCCGGGAAGAGCAGTACTTC. This sequence encodes CASSLREEQYF.

The CDR3 here is CASSEGIAGATDTQYF. The CDR3 nucleotides read TGTGCCAGCAGTGAAGGGATAGCGGGAGCAACAGATACGCAGTATTTT. This chain joins TRBV6-4 and TRBJ2-3; the match to TRBD2 covers 9 bases. Trimming removed 3 bases from V and 3 bases from J; junction bases left unmatched: 7. Germline CDR1 reads MRHNA; CDR2 reads SNTAGT. This CDR3 is built from 16 residues.

This clone was counted a single time. The CDR3 DNA is TGTGCCAGTCGGGTTGGGACTTCCGGCTACGAGCAGTACTTC. Its translation: CASRVGTSGYEQYF. This rearrangement joins TRBV11-1 to TRBJ2-7, with D possibly matching TRBD2 (6 bases). V was pared by 9 bases and J by 3 bases, with 18 bases between. This CDR3 spans 14 amino acids. CDR1 is SGHAT and CDR2 is FQDESV in the germline V gene (reference sequence).

The gene calls are TRBV19 and TRBJ2-3; D remains unclear. Germline lookup yields CDR1 LNHDA and CDR2 SQIVND (reference sequence). CDR3 length equals 15 residues. The V gene lost 5 bases and the J gene lost 6 bases, with 18 bases spanning the gap. Written as DNA, the CDR3 is TGTGCCAGTAGTGAAACCCGGGCCTCTTATGATACGCAGTATTTT. Its translation: CASSETRASYDTQYF.

The rearrangement joins TRBV9 to TRBJ2-5; 8 bases fit TRBD2. V trimming: 3 bases; J trimming: 4 bases; junction bases outside the gene matches: 5. This CDR3 region has 14 residues. The V gene's germline CDR1 is SGDLS and CDR2 YYNGEE. The DNA of the CDR3 is TGTGCCAGCAGCGCCTATAGCGGGGTAGAGACCCAGTACTTC. It codes for CASSAYSGVETQYF.

The rearrangement uses TRBV20-1 and TRBJ2-7; D is unclear. The CDR3 runs 11 residues. Germline values: CDR1 DFQATT, CDR2 SNEGSKA (reference sequence). The ends were cut back, 1 base at V and 7 bases at J, with 8 bases in the middle. This chain's CDR3 is CSARVIGEQYF. CDR3 nucleotide sequence: TGCAGTGCTAGAGTAATTGGGGAGCAGTACTTC.

The count of this clone is one. Other DNA sequences from this sample encode an identical CDR3 as well. CDR3 coding DNA: TGTGCCAGTAGTATCTCCTCAGGGACCACAGATACGCAGTATTTT. Translation: CASSISSGTTDTQYF. The chain combines TRBV19 with TRBJ2-3; D may be TRBD1 or TRBD2 (5 bases each). Germline CDR1 reads LNHDA; CDR2 reads SQIVND (reference sequence). The CDR3 is 15 amino acids. Trimming took 3 bases from V and 2 from J, leaving 12 bases between them. The full variable domain, in which reference TRBV19 and TRBJ2-3 provide the parts outside the CDR3, is DGGITQSPKYLFRKEGQNVTLSCEQNLNHDAMYWYRQDPGQGLRLIYYSQIVNDFQKGDIAEGYSVSREKKESFPLTVTSAQKNPTAFYLCASSISSGTTDTQYFGPGTRLTVL.

V is TRBV6-4 and J is TRBJ2-7; 10 nucleotides match TRBD2. This CDR3 region has 15 residues. From germline, CDR1 is MRHNA and CDR2 SNTAGT. V lost 3 bases, J lost 4 bases, and 6 bases stayed unmatched. CDR3 protein: CASSERAGGRYEQYF. CDR3 DNA sequence: TGTGCCAGCAGTGAACGAGCGGGAGGGCGGTACGAGCAGTACTTC.

This clone was found once. This chain uses TRBV9 with TRBJ1-4, with a tentative D call TRBD1 (6 bases). V dropped 0 bases and J dropped 5 bases, with 14 bases sitting between them. There are 16 residues in the CDR3. Per the germline V gene, CDR1 is SGDLS and CDR2 is YYNGEE. Here the CDR3 DNA reads TGTGCCAGCAGCGTAGGGACGGGGGCGCGGAATGAAAAACTGTTTTTT. Its translation is CASSVGTGARNEKLFF.

The chain uses TRBV23-1 and TRBJ2-7, with 7 bases lining up with TRBD1. TRBV23-1 is an ORF; its function is uncertain. V was clipped by 7 bases and J by 5 bases; unmatched bases: 14. CDR3 length: 15 amino acids. In nucleotides, the CDR3 is TGCGCCAGCACTTCCCGCCCCGACAGGGTGCACGAGCAGTACTTC. This sequence encodes CASTSRPDRVHEQYF.

This chain connects TRBV6-1 to TRBJ2-7; TRBD2 matches 7 bases. V was pared by 1 base and J by 7 bases, with 10 bases of the junction left unmatched. There are 15 residues in the CDR3. Germline V gene sequence: CDR1 MNHNS, CDR2 SASEGT. The CDR3 DNA sequence: TGTGCCAGCAGTGAAGGGGGGAGGGCCAGGTGGGAGCAGTACTTC. Protein: CASSEGGRARWEQYF.

This clone is medium-sized (0.01 to 0.1%) by share. The chain carries TRBV4-2 and TRBJ1-2, with a weak D call TRBD1 (5 bases). V lost 4 bases, J lost 2 bases, and 14 bases lay in between. CDR3 size: 15 residues. Germline CDR1 and CDR2: LGHNA and YNFKEQ. The CDR3 region is CASSRIGAINYGYTF. In DNA form, the CDR3 reads TGTGCCAGCAGCCGAATCGGGGCTATCAACTATGGCTACACCTTC.

The chain recombines TRBV9 with TRBJ2-7; D is perhaps TRBD2 (5 bases). Germline V gene data show CDR1 as SGDLS and CDR2 as YYNGEE. The V end was cut by 3 bases, the J end by 2 bases, with 9 bases between. The CDR3 spans 13 residues. CDR3 amino acids: CASSGRETYEQYF. The CDR3 coding sequence is TGTGCCAGCAGCGGCCGGGAAACCTACGAGCAGTACTTC.

The chain links TRBV7-9 to TRBJ2-7; perhaps TRBD2 as D (6 bases). V shed 5 bases and J shed 4 bases, with 15 bases lying between them. The germline gives CDR1 SEHNR, CDR2 FQNEAQ (reference sequence). This CDR3 is built from 14 residues. The DNA of the CDR3 is TGTGCCAGCAGCCCCTCCCCGGAGGGGTACGAGCAGTACTTC. It codes for CASSPSPEGYEQYF.

The table lists this clone with a count of one. The chain couples TRBV18 to TRBJ1-5, with unresolved D. From germline, CDR1 is KGHSH and CDR2 LQKENI. The V gene lost 3 bases and the J gene lost 5 bases, with 11 bases spanning the gap. The length of the CDR3 is 14 residues. In nucleotides, the CDR3 is TGTGCCAGCTCACCCGCCTTGACGGATCAGCCCCAGCATTTT. Its translation is CASSPALTDQPQHF.

This rearrangement joins TRBV28 to TRBJ2-3; no definite D call. V was pared by 8 bases and J by 1 base, with 13 bases between. The CDR3 loop spans 14 amino acids. The germline V gene has CDR1 MDHEN and CDR2 SYDVKM. CDR3 nucleotides: TGTGCCAGCTTACCGGGCCTCGGCACAGATACGCAGTATTTT. Translation: CASLPGLGTDTQYF.

This clone has more than one count but fewer than ten. This sequence joins TRBV4-2 and TRBJ1-3; the D is unclear. Deletions cut 4 bases from V and 0 bases from J, with 16 bases between. Germline CDR1 reads LGHNA; CDR2 reads YNFKEQ. This CDR3 has 17 amino acids. CDR3 nucleotides: TGTGCCAGCAGCCCGGTCGCGAAACAGCACTCTGGAAACACCATATATTTT. This codes for CASSPVAKQHSGNTIYF.

CDR3 in amino acids: CATRVGGADGEQFF. The CDR3 nucleotides are TGTGCCACGAGGGTGGGGGGGGCAGACGGTGAGCAGTTCTTC. The V and J genes are TRBV10-3 and TRBJ2-1; tentatively, D is TRBD2 (7 bases). The germline gives CDR1 ENHRY, CDR2 SYGVKD. Between the trimmed V and J ends, which lost 10 bases and 9 bases, there was a span of 22 bases. The CDR3 runs 14 residues.

The chain couples TRBV7-2 to TRBJ1-5; TRBD1 aligns across 7 bases. The trim removed 5 bases at V and 3 bases at J, leaving 7 bases unmatched. The germline V gene has CDR1 SGHTA and CDR2 FQGNSA. The CDR3 covers 15 residues. The CDR3 region is CASSQDRTANQPQHF. CDR3 DNA: TGTGCCAGCAGCCAGGACAGGACGGCCAATCAGCCCCAGCATTTT. Together with reference TRBV7-2 and TRBJ1-5, the CDR3 gives the full variable domain: GAGVSQSPSNKVTEKGKDVELRCDPISGHTALYWYRQSLGQGLEFLIYFQGNSAPDKSGLPSDRFSAERTGGSVSTLTIQRTQQEDSAVYLCASSQDRTANQPQHFGDGTRLSIL.

CDR3 residues: CASYSNNEQFF. CDR3 DNA sequence: TGTGCCAGTTATAGTAACAATGAGCAGTTCTTC. The chain joins TRBV19 to TRBJ2-1, with unresolved D. CDR1 and CDR2 (germline): LNHDA, SQIVND (reference sequence). V lost 8 bases and J lost 5, with 7 bases in between. There are 11 residues in the CDR3.

This clone was detected only a few times. The rearrangement joins TRBV29-1 to TRBJ1-2, with 7 bases lining up with TRBD1. J was trimmed by 6 bases and V by 4 bases; bases with no gene match: 2. The CDR3 extends over 11 amino acids. CDR1 is SQVTM, CDR2 ANQGSEA, per germline. The CDR3 bases are TGCAGCGTTGGAGGGGGCAATGGCTACACCTTC. It yields the protein CSVGGGNGYTF.

The V call is TRBV28, the J call TRBJ2-1, with TRBD2 identical over 8 bases. CDR3 length: 16 residues. V trimming: 7 bases; J trimming: 3 bases; junction bases outside the gene matches: 11. Looked up from germline, CDR1 is MDHEN and CDR2 is SYDVKM. CDR3 nucleotide sequence: TGTGCCAGCACCCAAATAGCGGGATTTTTCTACAATGAGCAGTTCTTC. Amino acids: CASTQIAGFFYNEQFF.

The chain carries TRBV6-5 and TRBJ2-7, with a weak D call TRBD1 (5 bases). The V end lost 6 bases, the J end lost 5 bases, and 17 bases lay between the germline ends. This CDR3 contains 14 residues. Germline loops: CDR1 MNHEY, CDR2 SVGAGI. The CDR3 is CASREQESMDEQYF. CDR3 bases: TGTGCCAGCAGGGAACAGGAGTCCATGGACGAGCAGTACTTC.

The chain has TRBV2 and TRBJ2-7; 7 bases are shared with TRBD1. V lost 1 base to trimming and J lost 0 bases; unmatched junction nucleotides: 3. CDR3 size: 15 residues. Germline lookup yields CDR1 SNHLY and CDR2 FYNNEI. In DNA, the CDR3 is TGTGCCAGCAGTGAAGGGGACAGTAGCTCCTACGAGCAGTACTTC. This translates into CASSEGDSSSYEQYF.

The V and J genes are TRBV7-9 and TRBJ2-3; 7 bases align to TRBD1. Germline V gives CDR1 SEHNR, CDR2 FQNEAQ (reference sequence). The CDR3 sequence is 15 residues long. Trimming at V came to 6 bases and at J to 5 bases, leaving 11 bases not matched to a gene. Here the CDR3 reads CASSSHRGLIDTQYF. The CDR3 nucleotides are TGTGCCAGCAGTTCCCACAGGGGTCTTATAGATACGCAGTATTTT.

The CDR3 spells CASSSPDRDPYNEQFF. The CDR3 nucleotides are TGTGCCAGCAGCTCCCCGGACAGGGACCCCTACAATGAGCAGTTCTTC. The chain carries TRBV7-3 and TRBJ2-1, with 8 bases that match TRBD1. The trim removed 4 bases at V and 2 bases at J, leaving 7 bases unmatched. The CDR3 runs to 16 residues. Looked up from germline, CDR1 is SGHTA and CDR2 is FQGTGA.